Ten or more counts support the clone carrying this TCR beta chain. What it recognizes is unknown. The V and J ends lost 8 bases and 2 bases, in that order; junction bases with no gene match: 16. This CDR3 contains 17 residues. Germline values: CDR1 MNHEY, CDR2 SMNVEV (reference sequence). Libraries for TCRalpha and TCRbeta carried sample barcodes and unique molecular identifiers via 5'RACE. TCRdb used MiXCR to reprocess the 5' RACE reads, holding one entry per CDR3 protein. This table holds 15,000 to 20,000 distinct CDR3 sequences, approximately 23% found once. The data were obtained in a study of T-cell memory formation after mild COVID-19. General study findings and limits: Shrinking CD4+ clones resided mostly in CM and EM, and CD8+ ones in EMRA. Unconfirmed was the SARS-CoV-2 specificity of second-wave clones that peaked on day 37.

Sample: PBMCs or a T cell subset sorted from them (not recorded which). The origin of this receptor is a man aged 18-30 years who had mild COVID-19 (a few samples of this study predate the infection). Cell type and time point are not known. The V call is TRBV27, the J call TRBJ2-3; TRBD1 agrees at 7 bases. CDR3 residues: CASGAGTAPFPTDTQYF. The DNA of the CDR3 is TGTGCCAGCGGAGCCGGGACAGCTCCCTTTCCCACAGATACGCAGTATTTT.